The 25 T cell receptor beta chains in this list originate from one sample, sequenced in a study of Ad26.COV2.S vaccination and SARS-CoV-2 variants. The treatment: some 20 received Ad26.COV2.S at low or high dose, single or two shots; roughly 5 received placebo; per-sample allocation not given. Day 63 following the first vaccine or placebo injection was when the samples were taken. The data were produced by immunoSEQ multiplex PCR, yet TCRdb's version contains in-frame clones alone and is incomplete. Of hundreds of thousands of clones detected, approximately 90% appear once; the ten largest clones hold over 9%. The specimen was peripheral blood, collected in a trial of Ad26.COV2.S vaccine versus placebo. Source of these receptors: a person aged 18-65 years who received the Ad26.COV2.S COVID-19 vaccine or a placebo.

This chain links TRBV23-1 with TRBJ2-6; D is ambiguous. TRBV23-1 is labeled an ORF, and its function is uncertain. This CDR3 is built from 14 residues. Trimming left V 6 bases short and J 2 bases short, with 8 bases between. CDR3 protein: CASSPRPGANVLTF. The CDR3 nucleotides read TGCGCCAGCAGCCCTCGGCCTGGGGCCAACGTCCTGACTTTC.

This clone was detected a few times. A much bigger clone sits one base away, suggesting this may be a read error. This chain joins TRBV6-2 or TRBV6-3 and TRBJ2-7; D is ambiguous. The germline V and J ends were trimmed by 0 bases and 3 bases, with 6 bases remaining between them. CDR3 size: 13 residues. CDR1 MNHEY and CDR2 SVGEGT come from the germline V gene. The CDR3 nucleotides read TGTGCCAGCAGTTACTCGGAGAACTACGAGCAGTACTTC. It specifies CASSYSENYEQYF.

This clone was seen once. At one boundary the junction diverges from the germline segment, which might be a read error. The V and J genes are TRBV11-2 and TRBJ2-3, with a tentative D call TRBD2 (6 bases). Germline V CDR1 and CDR2: SGHAT, FQNNGV. The CDR3 covers 16 residues. The CDR3 spells CASTLRGGISTDTQYF. The CDR3 DNA sequence: TGTGCCAGCACCTTAAGGGGCGGGATTAGCACAGATACGCAGTATTTT.

This chain joins TRBV11-3 and TRBJ2-1; 7 nucleotides line up with TRBD2. The CDR3 is 16 residues long. Trimming took 1 base from V and 4 from J; bases not matched to a gene: 7. Germline V lookup: CDR1 SGHNT, CDR2 YENEEA. The CDR3 loop reads CASSLGSSGGYNEQFF. The CDR3 nucleotides are TGTGCCAGCAGCTTAGGATCTAGCGGCGGATACAATGAGCAGTTCTTC.

The V gene is TRBV4-1, the J gene TRBJ1-2; 7 bases are a match to TRBD1. Germline-derived CDR1 and CDR2 are MGHRA and YSYEKL. With 6 bases clipped from V and 2 bases from J, the junction kept 9 bases outside the gene matches. This CDR3 is 15 amino acids long. The CDR3 loop reads CASRPPGQANYGYTF. CDR3 DNA sequence: TGCGCCAGCAGGCCCCCCGGACAGGCAAACTATGGCTACACCTTC.

The chain recombines TRBV7-9 with TRBJ1-2, with TRBD1 matching over 8 bases. Losses at the gene ends were 4 bases for V and 4 bases for J; bases not matched to a gene: 2. The CDR3 consists of 13 residues. Looked up from germline, CDR1 is SEHNR and CDR2 is FQNEAQ (reference sequence). This CDR3 is CASSSDRGYGYTF. CDR3 nucleotide sequence: TGTGCCAGCAGCTCCGACAGGGGCTATGGCTACACCTTC.

The chain joins TRBV27 to TRBJ2-7; no definite D call. The CDR3 has 15 amino acids. V was trimmed by 5 bases and J by 2 bases, leaving 16 bases between them. Germline assignment: CDR1 MNHEY and CDR2 SMNVEV (reference sequence). The CDR3 DNA follows: TGTGCCAGCAGTCTACATCAAGTTCTACCCTACGAGCAGTACTTC. Its protein is CASSLHQVLPYEQYF.

The chain carries TRBV28 and TRBJ2-2; 10 bases align to TRBD2. From germline, CDR1 is MDHEN and CDR2 SYDVKM. This CDR3 has 15 residues. J gave up 6 bases and V 5 bases, and 6 bases lay outside the gene matches. CDR3 loop: CASSKAGGPAGELFF. The CDR3 DNA is TGTGCCAGCAGTAAAGCGGGAGGGCCGGCCGGGGAGCTGTTTTTT.

The chain has TRBV5-4 and TRBJ1-6, with 7 positions matching TRBD1. The CDR3 extends over 13 amino acids. The junction had 5 bases not matched to a gene; V was cut back by 9 bases and J by 5 bases. Per the germline V gene, CDR1 is SGHNT and CDR2 is YYREEE (reference sequence). The chain's CDR3 is CATGTVNNSPLHF. Written as DNA, the CDR3 is TGTGCCACCGGGACAGTTAATAATTCACCCCTCCACTTT.

V usage is TRBV5-1 and J usage is TRBJ2-3; TRBD1 is a possible D gene (6 bases). The germline V gene encodes CDR1 SGHRS and CDR2 YFSETQ. The CDR3 loop spans 14 amino acids. V shed 7 bases and J shed 5 bases, with 17 bases lying between them. The chain's CDR3 is CASYPGLGGDTQYF. The CDR3, as DNA: TGCGCCAGCTATCCGGGGCTAGGGGGAGATACGCAGTATTTT. The full variable domain, its missing parts supplied by reference TRBV5-1 and TRBJ2-3, is KAGVTQTPRYLIKTRGQQVTLSCSPISGHRSVSWYQQTPGQGLQFLFEYFSETQRNKGNFPGRFSGRQFSNSRSEMNVSTLELGDSALYLCASYPGLGGDTQYFGPGTRLTVL.

The chain employs TRBV4-1 and TRBJ2-7; no reliable D call. Germline V gene sequence: CDR1 MGHRA, CDR2 YSYEKL. Trimming pared 3 bases from V and 6 bases from J, leaving 9 bases between. The CDR3 runs 12 residues. This CDR3 reads CASSHPLGEQYF. The CDR3 coding sequence is TGCGCCAGCAGCCATCCTCTAGGCGAGCAGTACTTC.

V is TRBV15 and J is TRBJ2-1, with a possible D match to TRBD1 (5 bases). V lost 6 bases and J lost 2, with 14 bases in between. Germline V gives CDR1 LNHNV, CDR2 YYDKDF (reference sequence). The CDR3 is 15 amino acids. In nucleotides, the CDR3 is TGTGCCACCAGACAGGCCTGGCGACCCTACAATGAGCAGTTCTTC. Its protein is CATRQAWRPYNEQFF. Full variable domain (outside the CDR3, taken from reference TRBV15 and TRBJ2-1): DAMVIQNPRYQVTQFGKPVTLSCSQTLNHNVMYWYQQKSSQAPKLLFHYYDKDFNNEADTPDNFQSRRPNTSFCFLDIRSPGLGDTAMYLCATRQAWRPYNEQFFGPGTRLTVL.

The rearrangement uses TRBV15 and TRBJ2-7, with 15 positions matching TRBD2. The germline CDR1 and CDR2 sequences are LNHNV and YYDKDF (reference sequence). With V trimmed by 8 bases and J by 4 bases, 0 bases remained unmatched. The CDR3 consists of 13 residues. CDR3 sequence: CATGLAGGYEQYF. CDR3 sequence (DNA): TGTGCCACCGGACTAGCGGGAGGGTACGAGCAGTACTTC.

The J gene is TRBJ2-1, the V gene TRBV27; D unclear. This CDR3 comprises 16 residues. The germline gives CDR1 MNHEY, CDR2 SMNVEV (reference sequence). V shed 5 bases and J shed 3 bases, with 17 bases lying between them. The CDR3 reads CASSETLPPGYNEQFF. CDR3 nucleotide sequence: TGTGCCAGCAGTGAGACCCTACCCCCAGGCTACAATGAGCAGTTCTTC.

V and J are TRBV4-1 and TRBJ2-1; 7 bases are a match to TRBD2. The trim removed 2 bases at V and 9 bases at J, leaving 4 bases unmatched. Germline CDR1 MGHRA, CDR2 YSYEKL. CDR3 length equals 13 residues. CDR3 amino acids: CASSQLAVGEQFF. CDR3 in DNA: TGCGCCAGCAGCCAACTAGCGGTTGGTGAGCAGTTCTTC.

The chain joins TRBV7-2 to TRBJ2-7, with D uncertain. The CDR3 loop spans 14 amino acids. V was clipped by 4 bases and J by 2 bases, with 12 bases between them. In germline, CDR1 is SGHTA, CDR2 FQGNSA. The CDR3 loop is CASSSRGPTYEQYF. The CDR3 coding sequence is TGTGCCAGCAGCTCCCGTGGGCCCACCTACGAGCAGTACTTC.

The chain uses TRBV7-2 and TRBJ1-1; D unresolved. The V gene lost 5 bases and the J gene lost 3 bases, with 13 bases spanning the gap. The CDR3 has 14 amino acids. From germline, CDR1 is SGHTA and CDR2 FQGNSA. CDR3 nucleotides: TGTGCCAGCAGCCGGTCTGGAACCCACACTGAAGCTTTCTTT. Translating gives CASSRSGTHTEAFF.

The V call is TRBV7-2, the J call TRBJ1-6; D unclear. The germline V and J ends were trimmed by 5 bases and 8 bases, with 16 bases remaining between them. Germline assignment: CDR1 SGHTA and CDR2 FQGNSA. CDR3 length: 15 amino acids. In nucleotides, the CDR3 is TGTGCCAGCAGCCTACTAAGGAACTCTTATTCACCCCTCCACTTT. Amino acid sequence: CASSLLRNSYSPLHF.

The V and J genes are TRBV27 and TRBJ2-7; tentative D call: TRBD2 (5 bases). Germline lookup yields CDR1 MNHEY and CDR2 SMNVEV (reference sequence). This CDR3 spans 13 amino acids. V was cut by 8 bases and J by 1 base, with 12 bases left in between. CDR3 amino acids: CASSPGGSYEQYF. CDR3 coding DNA: TGTGCCAGCTCCCCCGGAGGATCCTACGAGCAGTACTTC.

The CDR3 loop is CASSLTVNTEAFF. In DNA form, the CDR3 reads TGCGCCAGCAGCTTGACAGTGAACACTGAAGCTTTCTTT. J is TRBJ1-1 and V is TRBV5-1, with D uncertain. Looked up from germline, CDR1 is SGHRS and CDR2 is YFSETQ. The CDR3 sequence is 13 residues long. V lost 1 base and J lost 0, with 4 bases in between.

The chain recombines TRBV10-1 with TRBJ2-1; 11 bases are shared with TRBD2. Germline V gene lookup returns CDR1 WNHNN and CDR2 SYGVQD (reference sequence). CDR3 length: 19 residues. The V segment lost 0 bases and the J segment 0 bases; nucleotides outside the gene matches: 7. CDR3 in amino acids: CASSESLGLAGSSYNEQFF. CDR3 nucleotides: TGCGCCAGCAGTGAGTCCCTAGGACTAGCGGGTTCCTCCTACAATGAGCAGTTCTTC.

Details on this clone: Different DNA sequences within this sample yield the same CDR3. The chain combines TRBV5-4 with TRBJ2-3; TRBD2 matches at 12 bases. The CDR3 extends over 18 amino acids. V was pared by 0 bases and J by 4 bases, with 9 bases of the junction left unmatched. Germline V gene lookup returns CDR1 SGHNT and CDR2 YYREEE (reference sequence). The CDR3 nucleotides are TGTGCCAGCAGCTTGGGGGCTAGCGGGAGGGCCAGGGCAGATACGCAGTATTTT. It encodes CASSLGASGRARADTQYF.

The chain combines TRBV27 with TRBJ1-1, with D hard to call. This CDR3 is 13 amino acids long. The V end lost 8 bases, the J end lost 7 bases, and 17 bases lay between the germline ends. Germline V gene lookup returns CDR1 MNHEY and CDR2 SMNVEV (reference sequence). DNA for the CDR3: TGTGCCAGCGCGGGAATTACTTCTTTTGAAGCTTTCTTT. It is translated as CASAGITSFEAFF.

The chain carries TRBV6-6 and TRBJ1-6, with D tentatively TRBD1 (5 bases). The CDR3 runs 15 residues. Trimming shortened V by 7 bases and J by 10 bases, and 20 bases separated the two germline ends. Germline V lookup: CDR1 MNHNY, CDR2 SVGAGI (reference sequence). Here the CDR3 reads CASMPRGGGTSPLHF. For the CDR3, the DNA is TGTGCCAGCATGCCCAGAGGCGGGGGAACCTCACCCCTCCACTTT.

In its sample, this clone was seen once. This chain joins TRBV9 and TRBJ2-1; 11 positions agree with TRBD2. In germline, CDR1 is SGDLS, CDR2 YYNGEE. The V segment lost 0 bases and the J segment 8 bases; nucleotides outside the gene matches: 4. This CDR3 spans 15 amino acids. Here the CDR3 reads CASSVGLAGWDEQFF. In DNA, the CDR3 is TGTGCCAGCAGCGTAGGACTAGCGGGATGGGATGAGCAGTTCTTC. Full variable domain (missing parts from reference TRBV9 and TRBJ2-1): DSGVTQTPKHLITATGQRVTLRCSPRSGDLSVYWYQQSLDQGLQFLIQYYNGEERAKGNILERFSAQQFPDLHSELNLSSLELGDSALYFCASSVGLAGWDEQFFGPGTRLTVL.